These T cell receptor beta chains were read from a single sample in a study of shared clonotypes between healthy human individuals. Method: immunoSEQ multiplex PCR; TCRdb's copy keeps in-frame clones and lacks some. In the table there are about 2.1 million clones, 93% of which are singletons. The sample was naive CD8+ T cells from PBMCs. All receptors come from a young man in good health. Some clones in this sample may be carry-over from other donors' samples. CDR3s include the opening cysteine and the closing phenylalanine or tryptophan. The order of the fields is CDR3 length, J gene, clone size, D gene, V gene, CDR3 DNA, CDR3 protein. D genes are given only for firm matches. Size is stated for part of the rows, as once, few or many counts, or as a class when the clone is expanded.

cdr3_length: 19
j_call: TRBJ2-7
clone_size: .
d_call: .
v_call: TRBV7-9
cdr3_nt: TGTGCCAGCAGCTCTTTTATGGTCCCCCTCTGGCGACCTGCCTACGAGCAGTACTTC
cdr3_aa: CASSSFMVPLWRPAYEQYF

cdr3_length: 14
j_call: TRBJ2-5
clone_size: .
d_call: .
v_call: TRBV7-9
cdr3_nt: TGTGCCAGCAGCTTAGTCGACCCCGGAGAGACCCAGTACTTC
cdr3_aa: CASSLVDPGETQYF

cdr3_length: 15
j_call: TRBJ2-1
clone_size: .
d_call: TRBD1
v_call: TRBV29-1
cdr3_nt: TGCAGCGTCCGCGCCAGGGGGCGAGGGTACAATGAGCAGTTCTTC
cdr3_aa: CSVRARGRGYNEQFF

cdr3_length: 14
j_call: TRBJ2-5
clone_size: .
d_call: .
v_call: TRBV6-1
cdr3_nt: TGTGCCAGCAGTGCCCGCCGGGTCCAAGAGACCCAGTACTTC
cdr3_aa: CASSARRVQETQYF

cdr3_length: 13
j_call: TRBJ1-2
clone_size: .
d_call: .
v_call: TRBV29-1
cdr3_nt: TGCAGCGCCCCAGTGGGACCTAACTATGGCTACACCTTC
cdr3_aa: CSAPVGPNYGYTF

cdr3_length: 14
j_call: TRBJ2-5
clone_size: .
d_call: .
v_call: TRBV5-1
cdr3_nt: TGCGCCAGCAGCTTGATGCGGAACCAAGAGACCCAGTACTTC
cdr3_aa: CASSLMRNQETQYF

cdr3_length: 13
j_call: TRBJ2-1
clone_size: once
d_call: .
v_call: TRBV11-3
cdr3_nt: TGTGCCAGCAGCTTCGCCAACGGACATGAGCAGTTCTTC
cdr3_aa: CASSFANGHEQFF

cdr3_length: 14
j_call: TRBJ2-3
clone_size: .
d_call: TRBD1
v_call: TRBV30
cdr3_nt: TGTGCCTGGAATACAGGGGTCGGGACAGATACGCAGTATTTT
cdr3_aa: CAWNTGVGTDTQYF

cdr3_length: 15
j_call: TRBJ2-1
clone_size: once
d_call: .
v_call: TRBV11-2
cdr3_nt: TGTGCCAGCAGCATGAACTGGTCCCCTGGGAATGAGCAGTTCTTC
cdr3_aa: CASSMNWSPGNEQFF

cdr3_length: 14
j_call: TRBJ2-7
clone_size: .
d_call: .
v_call: TRBV5-6
cdr3_nt: TGTGCCAGCAGCTTGGGGTCATTGCCCTACGAGCAGTACTTC
cdr3_aa: CASSLGSLPYEQYF

cdr3_length: 17
j_call: TRBJ2-1
clone_size: .
d_call: .
v_call: TRBV4-3
cdr3_nt: TGCGCCAGCAGCCAAGATCCGGCCGGGACCCCTCACAATGAGCAGTTCTTC
cdr3_aa: CASSQDPAGTPHNEQFF

cdr3_length: 15
j_call: TRBJ1-1
clone_size: .
d_call: TRBD1
v_call: TRBV23-1
cdr3_nt: TGCGCCAGCAGTCAACGGACAGGGAGTGGCACTGAAGCTTTCTTT
cdr3_aa: CASSQRTGSGTEAFF

cdr3_length: 15
j_call: TRBJ2-7
clone_size: .
d_call: TRBD1
v_call: TRBV6-1
cdr3_nt: TGTGCCAGCAGTCCGACAGGGGCTAGTTCCTACGAGCAGTACTTC
cdr3_aa: CASSPTGASSYEQYF

cdr3_length: 11
j_call: TRBJ2-5
clone_size: .
d_call: .
v_call: TRBV6-1
cdr3_nt: TGTACCAAGATCCCCCAAGAGACCCAGTACTTC
cdr3_aa: CTKIPQETQYF

cdr3_length: 15
j_call: TRBJ2-7
clone_size: .
d_call: .
v_call: TRBV30
cdr3_nt: TGTGCCTGGAGTGTATCGCGCGGGGCCTCCTACGAGCAGTACTTC
cdr3_aa: CAWSVSRGASYEQYF

cdr3_length: 15
j_call: TRBJ1-5
clone_size: .
d_call: .
v_call: TRBV2
cdr3_nt: TGTGCCAGCAGTGGGTTCGGGGCTGGTTATCAGCCCCAGCATTTT
cdr3_aa: CASSGFGAGYQPQHF

cdr3_length: 14
j_call: TRBJ2-1
clone_size: .
d_call: TRBD2
v_call: TRBV29-1
cdr3_nt: TGCAGCGTTGAAGCACTAGCGGGAGACCATGAGCAGTTCTTC
cdr3_aa: CSVEALAGDHEQFF

cdr3_length: 14
j_call: TRBJ2-1
clone_size: .
d_call: TRBD2
v_call: TRBV5-6
cdr3_nt: TGTGCCAGCAGCTTGACTAGCGGTTACAATGAGCAGTTCTTC
cdr3_aa: CASSLTSGYNEQFF

cdr3_length: 16
j_call: TRBJ2-1
clone_size: .
d_call: TRBD2
v_call: TRBV11-1
cdr3_nt: TGTGCCAGCAGCTTGACTAGCGGCGGTTCCTACAATGAGCAGTTCTTC
cdr3_aa: CASSLTSGGSYNEQFF

cdr3_length: 16
j_call: TRBJ2-5
clone_size: .
d_call: TRBD1
v_call: TRBV28
cdr3_nt: TGTGCCAGCAGTTTATGGCAAACCGGGACAGGGGAGACCCAGTACTTC
cdr3_aa: CASSLWQTGTGETQYF

cdr3_length: 14
j_call: TRBJ2-7
clone_size: once
d_call: .
v_call: TRBV11-2
cdr3_nt: TGTGCCAGCAGCTTCTTCGGTCGAGGTTCCGAGCAGTACTTC
cdr3_aa: CASSFFGRGSEQYF

cdr3_length: 13
j_call: TRBJ1-1
clone_size: few
d_call: .
v_call: TRBV4-2
cdr3_nt: TGTGCCAGCAGCCAAGATTGGGACACTGAAGCTTTCTTT
cdr3_aa: CASSQDWDTEAFF

cdr3_length: 15
j_call: TRBJ1-2
clone_size: .
d_call: .
v_call: TRBV27
cdr3_nt: TGTGCCAGCACCCCCTCCTCGGCAGGGGTCTATGGCTACACCTTC
cdr3_aa: CASTPSSAGVYGYTF

cdr3_length: 13
j_call: TRBJ2-2
clone_size: .
d_call: .
v_call: TRBV7-3
cdr3_nt: TGTGCCAGCAGCTTGGCTGGGACCGGGGAGCTGTTTTTT
cdr3_aa: CASSLAGTGELFF

cdr3_length: 13
j_call: TRBJ2-7
clone_size: .
d_call: .
v_call: TRBV4-2
cdr3_nt: TGTGCCAGCAGCAAGGCCGGGTGGGACGAGCAGTACTTC
cdr3_aa: CASSKAGWDEQYF

cdr3_length: 15
j_call: TRBJ2-7
clone_size: .
d_call: TRBD2
v_call: TRBV5-1
cdr3_nt: TGCGCCAGCAGCTTGGAGGCTAGCGGGACATACTCGCAGTACTTC
cdr3_aa: CASSLEASGTYSQYF

cdr3_length: 17
j_call: TRBJ2-1
clone_size: .
d_call: .
v_call: TRBV4-1
cdr3_nt: TGCGCCAGCAGCCAACTTACGACAGAAGCTACACCTATCGAGCAGTTCTTC
cdr3_aa: CASSQLTTEATPIEQFF

cdr3_length: 18
j_call: TRBJ2-3
clone_size: .
d_call: TRBD2
v_call: TRBV4-3
cdr3_nt: TGCGCCAGCAGCCAAGATCCCCCCCTAGCGGGAAACACAGATACGCAGTATTTT
cdr3_aa: CASSQDPPLAGNTDTQYF

cdr3_length: 18
j_call: TRBJ1-2
clone_size: .
d_call: .
v_call: TRBV4-1
cdr3_nt: TGCGCCAGCAGCCAGGGTTCGTCGGGGGCGTCTTTGTACTATGGCTACACCTTC
cdr3_aa: CASSQGSSGASLYYGYTF

cdr3_length: 16
j_call: TRBJ2-7
clone_size: .
d_call: .
v_call: TRBV27
cdr3_nt: TGTGCCAGCAGTTTAATGCCCGGGACACTTTCCTACGAGCAGTACTTC
cdr3_aa: CASSLMPGTLSYEQYF

cdr3_length: 16
j_call: TRBJ2-3
clone_size: .
d_call: TRBD2
v_call: TRBV7-9
cdr3_nt: TGTGCCAGCAGCTTAGGGACTAGAGCTAGCACAGATACGCAGTATTTT
cdr3_aa: CASSLGTRASTDTQYF

cdr3_length: 14
j_call: TRBJ1-1
clone_size: .
d_call: .
v_call: TRBV9
cdr3_nt: TGTGCCAGCAGCCCCGCGGTGGTGAACACTGAAGCTTTCTTT
cdr3_aa: CASSPAVVNTEAFF

cdr3_length: 15
j_call: TRBJ1-1
clone_size: .
d_call: .
v_call: TRBV28
cdr3_nt: TGTGCCAGCAGTTTCGCCCCCAGCGGGGACACTGAAGCTTTCTTT
cdr3_aa: CASSFAPSGDTEAFF

cdr3_length: 15
j_call: TRBJ2-7
clone_size: once
d_call: .
v_call: TRBV19
cdr3_nt: TGTGCCAGTAGTATCGACGCGGACGGCTCCTACGAGCAGTACTTC
cdr3_aa: CASSIDADGSYEQYF

cdr3_length: 17
j_call: TRBJ2-5
clone_size: .
d_call: .
v_call: TRBV4-1
cdr3_nt: TGCGCCAGCAGCCAAGAAAGGTGGAGGGCAGCGCAAGAGACCCAGTACTTC
cdr3_aa: CASSQERWRAAQETQYF

cdr3_length: 17
j_call: TRBJ2-3
clone_size: .
d_call: .
v_call: TRBV19
cdr3_nt: TGTGCCAGTAGTATAGATCTTTACGGGGGAGGAACAGATACGCAGTATTTT
cdr3_aa: CASSIDLYGGGTDTQYF

cdr3_length: 18
j_call: TRBJ1-4
clone_size: .
d_call: TRBD1
v_call: TRBV7-9
cdr3_nt: TGTGCCAGCAGCTTATCCTTGAAGGGGGGACAGGGAAACGAAAAACTGTTTTTT
cdr3_aa: CASSLSLKGGQGNEKLFF

cdr3_length: 15
j_call: TRBJ1-1
clone_size: .
d_call: .
v_call: TRBV9
cdr3_nt: TGTGCCAGCAGCGAAAGAGGGGTTATGAACACTGAAGCTTTCTTT
cdr3_aa: CASSERGVMNTEAFF

cdr3_length: 16
j_call: TRBJ2-7
clone_size: .
d_call: .
v_call: TRBV4-3
cdr3_nt: TGCGCCAGCAGCCGGATCCTGGGGGACCTCTCCTACGAGCAGTACTTC
cdr3_aa: CASSRILGDLSYEQYF